This note documents a single T cell receptor (beta chain) sequence. The antigen is unknown. With 0 bases removed from V and 7 bases from J, the gap between germline ends came to 12 bases. This CDR3 contains 15 residues. Germline lookup yields CDR1 LGHNA and CDR2 YSLEER. The protocol was immunoSEQ multiplex PCR, while the TCRdb copy is restricted to in-frame clones and leaves out a portion. The table has 84,000 or so clones, nearly 90% seen once. The data derive from a study of T cell responses to AZD1222 COVID-19 vaccine. Notes on the study in general: Clonal diversity was possibly underestimated, and white British individuals and females predominated among donors. Spike-specific TCR breadth and depth grew following two AZD1222 doses. Repertoire sampling happened only post peak T cell response.

The receptor was derived from an adult in good health. The rearrangement links TRBV4-3 to TRBJ2-2; tentatively, D is TRBD1 (6 bases). The sequenced sample was peripheral blood, obtained on day 0 of AZD1222 vaccination. CDR3: CASSQDLRGNGELFF. CDR3 DNA: TGCGCCAGCAGCCAAGATCTCAGGGGCAACGGGGAGCTGTTTTTT.